The 3 T cell receptor beta chains below were found in one sample sequenced in a study of blood T cell repertoires in COVID-19. The protocol was immunoSEQ multiplex PCR, while the TCRdb copy is restricted to in-frame clones and leaves out a portion. The sample lists about 380,000 clones, about 89% occurring once. Material: PBMCs or T cells enriched from blood (not recorded which). These receptors came from a man aged 25-40 years who had recovered from COVID-19.

This rearrangement joins TRBV6-5 to TRBJ1-6; D uncertain. Germline values: CDR1 MNHEY, CDR2 SVGAGI. V was cut by 4 bases and J by 2 bases, with 12 bases left in between. The CDR3 has 16 amino acids. For the CDR3, the DNA is TGTGCCAGCAGTTCCTGGCGGCCTACCTATAATTCACCCCTCCACTTT. It encodes CASSSWRPTYNSPLHF.

In nucleotides, the CDR3 is TGTGCCAGCTCACCACTAGCGGGGGTTGGCAATGAGCAGTTCTTC. This translates into CASSPLAGVGNEQFF. The chain combines TRBV18 with TRBJ2-1; 9 positions agree with TRBD2. CDR1 and CDR2 from the germline V gene are KGHSH and LQKENI. V was clipped by 1 base and J by 6 bases; unmatched bases: 4. The CDR3 extends over 15 amino acids.

This chain links TRBV4-1 with TRBJ2-7; a weak D match, TRBD1 (5 bases). Germline V gives CDR1 MGHRA, CDR2 YSYEKL. The CDR3 length is 13 residues. The V gene lost 4 bases and the J gene lost 12 bases, with 19 bases spanning the gap. This chain's CDR3 is CASSPTENYESYF. The CDR3 bases are TGCGCCAGCAGCCCGACAGAAAACTACGAGTCGTACTTC.